Below are 13 T cell receptor beta chains sequenced from a single sample in a study of a mutant IDH1 vaccine in newly diagnosed glioma listed by TCRdb under 2021. The sample's time point, from its label and the paper: week 11, during vaccination. Each vaccine dose, consisting of 300 ug of a 20-mer mutant IDH1 peptide in Montanide, was administered subcutaneously with topical imiquimod. These TCRs are of unknown antigen specificity. The method was the immunoSEQ multiplex PCR assay. The table was pulled from immuneACCESS by TCRdb, which kept in-frame rearrangements only. Such tables lose some clones; where checked, under half of the loss comes from unresolved V genes, and the rest has no known cause. For this sample the table gives about 36,000 clones, of which 80% were detected only once. The top ten hold approximately 16% of the sample. The sequenced sample was peripheral blood mononuclear cells (PBMCs), obtained from a glioma patient whose treatment included an IDH1 peptide vaccine. These receptors came from a woman under 40 with glioma. Some clones in this sample may be carry-over from other donors' samples.

This chain connects TRBV6-5 to TRBJ1-4; a possible D gene is TRBD1 (6 bases). Per germline, CDR1 MNHEY and CDR2 SVGAGI. CDR3 length equals 15 residues. The V end lost 2 bases, the J end lost 7 bases, and 14 bases lay between the germline ends. CDR3 residues: CASSYRGRGSEKLFF. The CDR3 bases are TGTGCCAGCAGTTACCGAGGCAGGGGAAGTGAAAAACTGTTTTTT.

J is TRBJ2-3 and V is TRBV6-6, with 16 bases aligning to TRBD2. Trimming removed 5 bases from V and 4 bases from J; junction bases left unmatched: 3. The length of the CDR3 is 16 residues. The germline V gene has CDR1 MNHNY and CDR2 SVGAGI (reference sequence). CDR3 coding DNA: TGTGCCAGCAGTCTGGGACTAGCGGGAGGGCCAGATACGCAGTATTTT. Protein sequence: CASSLGLAGGPDTQYF.

This chain uses TRBV6-1 with TRBJ2-7; D gene unclear. The germline CDR1 and CDR2 sequences are MNHNS and SASEGT. V shed 1 base and J shed 4 bases, with 11 bases lying between them. The CDR3 is made up of 14 amino acids. CDR3 amino acids: CASSEGGKTYEQYF. The CDR3 region has the DNA TGTGCCAGCAGTGAAGGGGGTAAGACTTACGAGCAGTACTTC.

The rearrangement links TRBV10-2 to TRBJ2-1; 7 bases match TRBD1. Germline V lookup: CDR1 WSHSY, CDR2 SAAADI. The CDR3 consists of 20 residues. With 2 bases clipped from V and 4 bases from J, the junction kept 20 bases outside the gene matches. This CDR3 is CASSEGPEGARAGQYNEQFF. The CDR3 DNA follows: TGCGCCAGCAGTGAGGGCCCAGAGGGGGCAAGGGCGGGCCAGTACAATGAGCAGTTCTTC.

The CDR3 reads CASSQDSSDYNEQFF. CDR3 sequence (DNA): TGTGCCAGCAGCCAAGATTCTAGCGACTACAATGAGCAGTTCTTC. The chain recombines TRBV5-4 with TRBJ2-1; a possible D gene is TRBD2 (6 bases). Trimming left V 4 bases short and J 3 bases short, with 14 bases between. Germline CDR1 is SGHNT and CDR2 is YYREEE (reference sequence). This CDR3 contains 15 residues.

The chain is built from TRBV5-5 and TRBJ1-2; 10 bases map to TRBD1. The CDR3 sequence is 14 residues long. The V gene's germline CDR1 is SGHKS and CDR2 YYEKEE (reference sequence). V shed 4 bases, J shed 5 bases, and the junction held 5 bases outside the gene matches. The CDR3 loop is CASSIGQGVYGYTF. The CDR3 region has the DNA TGTGCCAGCAGCATTGGACAGGGGGTTTATGGCTACACCTTC.

In DNA form, the CDR3 reads TGCAGCGTTGTGGGATCGAACACTGAAGCTTTCTTT. Encoded protein: CSVVGSNTEAFF. The V gene is TRBV29-1, the J gene TRBJ1-1; D is uncertain. The germline V and J ends were trimmed by 4 bases and 1 base, with 7 bases remaining between them. This CDR3 region has 12 residues. The germline gives CDR1 SQVTM, CDR2 ANQGSEA.

V usage is TRBV9 and J usage is TRBJ1-2; the match to TRBD1 covers 8 bases. CDR3 length: 15 amino acids. Germline CDR1 reads SGDLS; CDR2 reads YYNGEE. V was clipped by 2 bases and J by 3 bases; unmatched bases: 6. CDR3 coding DNA: TGTGCCAGCAGCGTCTCCGGGACAGGACACTATGGCTACACCTTC. Protein sequence: CASSVSGTGHYGYTF.

The rearrangement joins TRBV15 to TRBJ2-1; D may match TRBD1 or TRBD2 (6 bases each). CDR3 size: 19 residues. Germline V gene lookup returns CDR1 LNHNV and CDR2 YYDKDF (reference sequence). V lost 4 bases and J 0 bases, leaving 22 bases between the germline ends. The chain's CDR3 is CATSTGEGGRAYSYNEQFF. The CDR3 DNA follows: TGTGCCACCAGCACAGGAGAAGGGGGGCGGGCGTACTCCTACAATGAGCAGTTCTTC.

CDR3 DNA: TGTGCCAGTAGTATAGCGTGGGGCTATGAGCAGTTCTTC. Protein sequence: CASSIAWGYEQFF. This chain joins TRBV19 and TRBJ2-1; tentative D call: TRBD1 (5 bases). The germline CDR1 and CDR2 sequences are LNHDA and SQIVND (reference sequence). The CDR3 spans 13 residues. The V gene lost 1 base and the J gene lost 8 bases, with 9 bases spanning the gap.

The chain couples TRBV2 to TRBJ2-4, with D maybe TRBD1 (5 bases). This CDR3 contains 13 residues. Trimming took 6 bases from V and 2 from J, leaving 8 bases between them. Per the germline V gene, CDR1 is SNHLY and CDR2 is FYNNEI. The CDR3 DNA reads as TGTGCCAGCAGGCAGGACACCAAAAACATTCAGTACTTC. It is translated as CASRQDTKNIQYF.

The chain employs TRBV5-4 and TRBJ2-1, with D perhaps TRBD2 (6 bases). CDR1 and CDR2 (germline): SGHNT, YYREEE (reference sequence). Trimming left V 5 bases short and J 3 bases short, with 12 bases between. There are 14 residues in the CDR3. This CDR3 reads CASRGSGIYNEQFF. CDR3 nucleotide sequence: TGTGCCAGCAGAGGTAGCGGCATCTACAATGAGCAGTTCTTC.

The chain links TRBV18 to TRBJ1-2, with a tentative D call TRBD1 (5 bases). Trimming removed 2 bases at V and 4 bases at J, with 11 bases between. The V gene's germline CDR1 is KGHSH and CDR2 LQKENI. The CDR3 is made up of 14 amino acids. This CDR3 reads CASSPKEGTYGYTF. The CDR3 DNA reads TGTGCCAGCTCACCAAAGGAAGGGACCTATGGCTACACCTTC.